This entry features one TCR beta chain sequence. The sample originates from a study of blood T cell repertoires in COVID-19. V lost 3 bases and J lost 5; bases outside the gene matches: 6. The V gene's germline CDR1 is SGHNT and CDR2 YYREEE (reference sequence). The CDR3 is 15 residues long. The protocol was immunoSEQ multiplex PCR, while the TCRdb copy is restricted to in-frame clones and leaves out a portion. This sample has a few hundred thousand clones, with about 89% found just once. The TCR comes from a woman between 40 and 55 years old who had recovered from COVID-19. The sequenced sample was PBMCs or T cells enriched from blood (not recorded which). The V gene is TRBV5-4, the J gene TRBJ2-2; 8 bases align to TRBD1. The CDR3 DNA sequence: TGTGCCAGCAGCTGGGGCAGGGGGCAGACCGGGGAGCTGTTTTTT. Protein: CASSWGRGQTGELFF. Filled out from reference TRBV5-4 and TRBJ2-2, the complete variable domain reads ETGVTQSPTHLIKTRGQQVTLRCSSQSGHNTVSWYQQALGQGPQFIFQYYREEENGRGNFPPRFSGLQFPNYSSELNVNALELDDSALYLCASSWGRGQTGELFFGEGSRLTVL.